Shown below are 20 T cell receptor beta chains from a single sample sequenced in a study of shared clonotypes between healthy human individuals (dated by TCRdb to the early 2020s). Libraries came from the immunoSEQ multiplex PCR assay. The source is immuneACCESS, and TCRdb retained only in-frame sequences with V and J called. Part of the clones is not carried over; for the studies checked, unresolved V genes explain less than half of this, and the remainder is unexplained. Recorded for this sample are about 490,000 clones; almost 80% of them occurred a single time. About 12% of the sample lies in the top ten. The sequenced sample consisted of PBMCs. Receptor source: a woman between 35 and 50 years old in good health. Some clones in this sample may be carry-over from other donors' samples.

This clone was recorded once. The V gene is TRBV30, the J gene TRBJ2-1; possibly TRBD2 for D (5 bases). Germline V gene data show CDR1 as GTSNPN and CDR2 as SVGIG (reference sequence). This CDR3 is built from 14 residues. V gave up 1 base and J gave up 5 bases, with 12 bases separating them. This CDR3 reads CAWSEGVANNEQFF. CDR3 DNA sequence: TGTGCCTGGAGTGAAGGAGTAGCGAACAATGAGCAGTTCTTC. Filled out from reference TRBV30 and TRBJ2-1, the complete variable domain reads SQTIHQWPATLVQPVGSPLSLECTVEGTSNPNLYWYRQAAGRGLQLLFYSVGIGQISSEVPQNLSASRPQDRQFILSSKKLLLSDSGFYLCAWSEGVANNEQFFGPGTRLTVL.

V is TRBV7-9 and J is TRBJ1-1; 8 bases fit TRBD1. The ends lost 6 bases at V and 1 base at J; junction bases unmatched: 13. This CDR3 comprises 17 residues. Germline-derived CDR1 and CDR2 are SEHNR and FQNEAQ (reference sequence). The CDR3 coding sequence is TGTGCCAGCAGTTTCAGACAGGGGATCGGGGAGAACACTGAAGCTTTCTTT. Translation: CASSFRQGIGENTEAFF.

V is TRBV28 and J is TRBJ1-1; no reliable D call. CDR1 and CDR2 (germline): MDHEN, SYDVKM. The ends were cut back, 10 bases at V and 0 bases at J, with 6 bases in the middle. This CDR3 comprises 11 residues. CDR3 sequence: CATRLNTEAFF. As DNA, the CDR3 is TGTGCCACTAGACTGAACACTGAAGCTTTCTTT. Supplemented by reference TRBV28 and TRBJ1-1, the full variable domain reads DVKVTQSSRYLVKRTGEKVFLECVQDMDHENMFWYRQDPGLGLRLIYFSYDVKMKEKGDIPEGYSVSREKKERFSLILESASTNQTSMYLCATRLNTEAFFGQGTRLTVV.

As DNA, the CDR3 is TGTGCCAGTCACATCGACAGGGAACCCGGCACAGATACGCAGTATTTT. It is translated as CASHIDREPGTDTQYF. This chain connects TRBV28 to TRBJ2-3, with 7 bases lining up with TRBD1. The CDR3 contains 16 residues. Germline CDR1 is MDHEN and CDR2 is SYDVKM. Trimming removed 9 bases from V and 1 base from J; junction bases left unmatched: 13. Filled out from reference TRBV28 and TRBJ2-3, the complete variable domain reads DVKVTQSSRYLVKRTGEKVFLECVQDMDHENMFWYRQDPGLGLRLIYFSYDVKMKEKGDIPEGYSVSREKKERFSLILESASTNQTSMYLCASHIDREPGTDTQYFGPGTRLTVL.

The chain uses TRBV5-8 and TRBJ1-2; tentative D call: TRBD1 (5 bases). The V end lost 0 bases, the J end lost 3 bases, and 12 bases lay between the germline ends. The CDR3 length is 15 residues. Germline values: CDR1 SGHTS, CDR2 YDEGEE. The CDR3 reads CASSLESGLDYGYTF. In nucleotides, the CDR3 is TGTGCCAGCAGCTTGGAATCAGGGCTGGACTATGGCTACACCTTC.

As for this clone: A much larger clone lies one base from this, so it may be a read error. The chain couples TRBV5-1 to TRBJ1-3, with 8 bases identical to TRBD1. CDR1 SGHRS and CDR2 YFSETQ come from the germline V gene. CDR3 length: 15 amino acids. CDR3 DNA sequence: TGCGCCAGCAGCTTGGACAGGGGGGCCGGAAGCACCATATATTTT. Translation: CASSLDRGAGSTIYF.

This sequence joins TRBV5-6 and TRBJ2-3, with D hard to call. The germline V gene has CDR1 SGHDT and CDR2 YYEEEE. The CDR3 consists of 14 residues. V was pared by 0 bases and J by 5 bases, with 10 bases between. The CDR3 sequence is CASSLDPELDTQYF. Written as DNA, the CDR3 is TGTGCCAGCAGCTTGGACCCGGAGCTAGATACGCAGTATTTT.

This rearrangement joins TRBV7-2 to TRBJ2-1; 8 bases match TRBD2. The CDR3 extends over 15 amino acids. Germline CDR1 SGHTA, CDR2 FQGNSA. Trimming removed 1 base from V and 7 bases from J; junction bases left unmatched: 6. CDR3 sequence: CASSLVGRAGNEQFF. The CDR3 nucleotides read TGTGCCAGCAGCTTAGTCGGGAGGGCCGGGAATGAGCAGTTCTTC.

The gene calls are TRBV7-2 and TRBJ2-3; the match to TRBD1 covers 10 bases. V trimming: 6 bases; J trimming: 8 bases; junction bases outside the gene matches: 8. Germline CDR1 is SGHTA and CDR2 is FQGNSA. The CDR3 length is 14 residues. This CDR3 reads CASSPGQGSGTQYF. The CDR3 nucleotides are TGTGCCAGCAGTCCGGGACAGGGGTCAGGTACGCAGTATTTT.

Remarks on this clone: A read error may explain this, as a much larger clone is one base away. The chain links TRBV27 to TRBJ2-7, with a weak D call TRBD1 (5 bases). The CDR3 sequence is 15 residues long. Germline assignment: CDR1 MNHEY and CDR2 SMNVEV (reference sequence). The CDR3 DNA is TGTGCCAGCAGTTCTCGGACATTAAGCTCCTACGAGCAGTGCTTC. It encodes CASSSRTLSSYEQCF.

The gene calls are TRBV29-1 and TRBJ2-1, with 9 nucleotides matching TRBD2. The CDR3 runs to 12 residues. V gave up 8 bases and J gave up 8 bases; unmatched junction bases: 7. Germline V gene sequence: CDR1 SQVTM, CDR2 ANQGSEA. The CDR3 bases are TGCAGCTTAAGGACTAGCGTCGATGAGCAGTTCTTC. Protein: CSLRTSVDEQFF.

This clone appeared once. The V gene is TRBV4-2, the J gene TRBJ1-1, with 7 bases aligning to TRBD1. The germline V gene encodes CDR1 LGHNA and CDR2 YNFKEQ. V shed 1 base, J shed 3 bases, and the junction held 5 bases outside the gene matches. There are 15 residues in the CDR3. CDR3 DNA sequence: TGTGCCAGCAGCCAAGGCGCCAGGGGGTACACTGAAGCTTTCTTT. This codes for CASSQGARGYTEAFF.

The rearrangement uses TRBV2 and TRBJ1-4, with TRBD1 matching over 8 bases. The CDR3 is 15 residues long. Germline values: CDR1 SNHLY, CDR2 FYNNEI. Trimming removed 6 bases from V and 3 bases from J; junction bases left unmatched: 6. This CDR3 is CASRPRGRANEKLFF. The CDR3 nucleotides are TGTGCCAGCAGACCCAGGGGGCGGGCTAATGAAAAACTGTTTTTT.

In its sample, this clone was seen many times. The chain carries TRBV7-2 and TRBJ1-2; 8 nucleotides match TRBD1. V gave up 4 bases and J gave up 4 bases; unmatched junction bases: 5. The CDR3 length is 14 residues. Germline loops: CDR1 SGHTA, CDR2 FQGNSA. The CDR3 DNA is TGTGCCAGCAGCTACCCGGACAGGGCCTATGGCTACACCTTC. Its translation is CASSYPDRAYGYTF.

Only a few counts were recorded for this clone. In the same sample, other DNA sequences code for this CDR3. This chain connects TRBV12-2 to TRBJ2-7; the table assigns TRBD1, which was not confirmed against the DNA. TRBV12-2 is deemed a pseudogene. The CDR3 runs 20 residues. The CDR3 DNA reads TGTGCAAGTCGCCCAGGACAGGGGGCGCATTTGAGAGTTATGTCCTACGAGCAGTACTTC. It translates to CASRPGQGAHLRVMSYEQYF.

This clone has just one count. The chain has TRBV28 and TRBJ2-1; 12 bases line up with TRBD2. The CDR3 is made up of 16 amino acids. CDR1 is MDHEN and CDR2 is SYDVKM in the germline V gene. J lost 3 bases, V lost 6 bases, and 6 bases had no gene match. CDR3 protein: CASSLSTSGSYNEQFF. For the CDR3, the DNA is TGTGCCAGCAGCCTCTCGACTAGCGGGAGCTACAATGAGCAGTTCTTC.

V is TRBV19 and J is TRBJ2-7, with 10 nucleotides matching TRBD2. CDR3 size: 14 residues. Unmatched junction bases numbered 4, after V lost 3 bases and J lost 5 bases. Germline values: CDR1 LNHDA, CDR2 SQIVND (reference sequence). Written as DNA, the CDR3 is TGTGCCAGTAGTATTCGGCTAGCGGGAGACGAGCAGTACTTC. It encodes CASSIRLAGDEQYF.

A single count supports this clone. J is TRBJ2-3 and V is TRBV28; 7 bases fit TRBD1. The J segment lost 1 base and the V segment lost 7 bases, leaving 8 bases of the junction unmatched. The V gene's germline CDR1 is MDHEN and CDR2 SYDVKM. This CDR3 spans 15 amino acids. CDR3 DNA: TGTGCCAGCACCTATAGGGGGCAGGGCACAGATACGCAGTATTTT. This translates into CASTYRGQGTDTQYF.

The DNA of the CDR3 is TGTGCCAGCAGTTTAGGGGTTATTGGTGAAAAACTGTTTTTT. Its translation is CASSLGVIGEKLFF. The J gene is TRBJ1-4, the V gene TRBV27; D gene uncertain. Germline V lookup: CDR1 MNHEY, CDR2 SMNVEV (reference sequence). The CDR3 contains 14 residues. The V end lost 2 bases, the J end lost 7 bases, and 11 bases lay between the germline ends.

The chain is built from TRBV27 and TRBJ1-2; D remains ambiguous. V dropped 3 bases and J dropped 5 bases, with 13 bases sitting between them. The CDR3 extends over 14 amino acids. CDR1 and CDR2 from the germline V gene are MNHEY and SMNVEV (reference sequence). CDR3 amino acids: CASSLSPGSYGYTF. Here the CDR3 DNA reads TGTGCCAGCAGTTTGAGCCCCGGGAGTTATGGCTACACCTTC.